Given below is one TCR beta chain in context. The antigen it binds to is not known. No quality values exist for individual bases; no much larger clone is one base distant. The immunoSEQ Assay was used to sequence TCR beta CDR3 regions from DNA. Under the source paper's analysis protocol: T cell density was computed as TCR beta template counts normalized to usable DNA estimated by amplifying housekeeping genes. Using the preseqR package, richness was estimated by extrapolating to 120,000 templates for tissue samples and 400,000 templates for PBMC samples. Clonality was defined as one minus Pielou's evenness. Differential abundance testing on productive amino-acid clonotypes, with a minimum total count of 5 and an alpha of 0.1, was used to identify tissue-enriched TCRs. The Jaccard Index and the Morisita Overlap Index were used to measure how much the repertoires overlapped between compartments. TCR beta CDR3s were clustered by GLIPH together with public tetramer-defined viral CDR3s, and at least three viral sequences plus V-gene enrichment were required for viral motifs. TCRdb retrieved this table from immuneACCESS and kept in-frame rearrangements only. Not all clones are present; in checked studies, unresolved V genes account for under half, and no reason is known for the remainder. The D gene and trimming were derived from the DNA, and the V and J assignments and clone size from that table. The sample table holds tens of thousands of clones, of which roughly nine tenths were seen once. The ten biggest clones cover 20% of the sample.

From V the trimming removes 3 bases and from J it removes 5 bases, while the gene matches leave 11 bases of the junction unaccounted for. The CDR3 covers 16 residues, taking in both the cysteine and the phenylalanine. Of all the DNA, just the CDR3 is kept, 48 bases in frame from base 1. CDR1 is given as SEHNR and CDR2 as FQNEAQ, both from the germline V gene (reference sequence). The data belong to a study of T cells in localized non-small cell lung cancer (TCRdb year 2020). In the study overall: The study analyzed T cell repertoires of about 230 early-stage NSCLC patients, comparing tumors and uninvolved tumor-adjacent lungs. The cohort was made up of 200 to 250 treatment-naive NSCLC patients whose localized lung tumors had been resected. Of the NSCLC patients, roughly 130 were male and 85 to 110 were female, and the mean age was around 70 years. Here is what the overall study found, with its caveats: Uninvolved tumor-adjacent lung showed the highest T cell clonality, higher than tumor, which suggests more focused antigenic responses in the adjacent lung. Higher blood T cell density associated with longer overall survival, while higher adjacent-lung clonality associated with shorter survival. A median of 57 of the top 100 tumor clones turned up in the paired uninvolved adjacent lung, and approximately 30 of those clones also ranked among the top 100 of that same adjacent lung. Because multi-region sequencing of the tumors was not done, intratumor heterogeneity could not be ruled out. Because of the exploratory design, TCR variables were selected using unadjusted p-values without false-discovery rate correction.

At diagnosis, tumor, uninvolved tumor-adjacent lung and peripheral blood were collected and then preserved as a mix of FFPE and fresh-frozen material. For TCR repertoire profiling, the blood samples were analyzed as peripheral blood mononuclear cells. The sample in question was peripheral blood, obtained before any cancer treatment. This receptor was obtained from a man between 35 and 75 years old with stage I lung adenocarcinoma. The sequence joins TRBV7-9 to TRBJ2-7; 9 middle bases align to TRBD1. The encoded CDR3 is CASSFVPGQGVHEQYF. In nucleotides, the sequence is TGTGCCAGCAGCTTTGTTCCGGGACAGGGTGTCCACGAGCAGTACTTC.